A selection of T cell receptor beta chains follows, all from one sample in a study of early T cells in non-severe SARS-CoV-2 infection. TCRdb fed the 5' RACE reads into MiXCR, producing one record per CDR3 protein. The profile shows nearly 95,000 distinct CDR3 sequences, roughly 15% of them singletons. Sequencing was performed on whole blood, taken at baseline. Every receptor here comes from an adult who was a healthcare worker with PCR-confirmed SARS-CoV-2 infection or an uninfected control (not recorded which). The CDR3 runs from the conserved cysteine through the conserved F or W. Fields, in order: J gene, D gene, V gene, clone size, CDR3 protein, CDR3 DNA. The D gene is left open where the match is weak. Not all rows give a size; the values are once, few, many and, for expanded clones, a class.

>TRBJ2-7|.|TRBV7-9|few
CASSLESDLAEQYF
TGTGCCAGCAGCTTGGAATCAGATCTGGCCGAGCAGTACTTC
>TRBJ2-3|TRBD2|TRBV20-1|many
CSASSGLAGVPDTQYF
TGCAGTGCTAGTTCTGGACTAGCGGGAGTACCAGATACGCAGTATTTT
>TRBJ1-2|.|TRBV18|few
CASSPGRMDGYTF
TGTGCCAGCTCCCCAGGGAGAATGGATGGCTACACCTTC
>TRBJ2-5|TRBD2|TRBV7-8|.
CASSLVLAGGETQYF
TGTGCCAGCAGCTTGGTTCTAGCGGGAGGAGAGACCCAGTACTTC
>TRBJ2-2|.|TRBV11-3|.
CASSTPATDPGELFF
TGTGCCAGCAGCACTCCCGCGACGGATCCCGGGGAGCTGTTTTTT
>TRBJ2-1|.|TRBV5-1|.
CATSDPISSYNEQFF
TGCGCCACTTCGGACCCCATAAGCTCCTACAATGAGCAGTTCTTC
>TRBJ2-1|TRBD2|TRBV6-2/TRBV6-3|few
CASSTTSWSQFF
TGTGCCAGCAGCACGACTAGCTGGAGTCAGTTCTTC
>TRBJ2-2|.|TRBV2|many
CASRTTGHTGELFF
TGTGCCAGCAGGACCACAGGGCACACCGGGGAGCTGTTTTTT
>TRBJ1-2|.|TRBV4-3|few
CASSHSIGRYGYTF
TGCGCCAGCAGCCATTCCATAGGGCGGTATGGCTACACCTTC
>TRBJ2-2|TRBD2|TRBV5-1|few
CASTNSGGTDTGELFF
TGCGCCAGCACAAATTCGGGGGGAACAGACACCGGGGAGCTGTTTTTT
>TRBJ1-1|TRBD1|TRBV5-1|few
CASSWGTGGSRAEAFF
TGCGCCAGCAGCTGGGGGACAGGGGGCTCAAGGGCTGAAGCTTTCTTT
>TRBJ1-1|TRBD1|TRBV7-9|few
CASSPSQGGTEAFF
TGTGCCAGCAGCCCCAGCCAGGGGGGCACTGAAGCTTTCTTT
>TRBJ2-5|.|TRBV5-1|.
CASSPDRETQYF
TGCGCCAGCAGCCCCGACAGGGAGACCCAGTACTTC
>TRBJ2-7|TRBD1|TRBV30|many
CAYSRDRLVGQYF
TGTGCCTACTCGCGGGACAGGCTAGTGGGGCAGTACTTC
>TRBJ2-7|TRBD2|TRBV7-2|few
CASRIAGSHEQYF
TGTGCCAGCAGGATAGCGGGATCCCACGAGCAGTACTTC
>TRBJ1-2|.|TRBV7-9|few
CASNQENYGYTF
TGTGCCAGCAATCAGGAGAACTATGGCTACACCTTC
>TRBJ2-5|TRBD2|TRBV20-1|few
CSALLLAGLGETQYF
TGCAGTGCTCTCCTGTTAGCGGGATTGGGAGAGACCCAGTACTTC
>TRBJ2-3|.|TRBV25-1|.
CASSEPLGHGTDTQYF
TGTGCCAGCAGTGAGCCCCTCGGTCACGGCACAGATACGCAGTATTTT
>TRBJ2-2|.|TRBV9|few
CASSRWDTNTGELFF
TGTGCCAGCAGCCGGTGGGACACCAACACCGGGGAGCTGTTTTTT
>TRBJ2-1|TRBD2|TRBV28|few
CASSLFAGGYEQFF
TGTGCCAGCAGTTTATTTGCGGGAGGGTATGAGCAGTTCTTC
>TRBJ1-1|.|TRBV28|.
CASSFLRTEAFF
TGTGCCAGCAGTTTTCTTCGTACTGAAGCTTTCTTT
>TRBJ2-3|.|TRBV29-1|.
CSAWDSTDTQYF
TGCAGCGCCTGGGACAGCACAGATACGCAGTATTTT
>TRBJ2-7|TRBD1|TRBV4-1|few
CASSQRQGPGYEQYF
TGCGCCAGCAGCCAGCGACAGGGGCCCGGGTACGAGCAGTACTTC
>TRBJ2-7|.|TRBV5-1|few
CASSLSSNEQYF
TGCGCCAGCAGCTTGAGCTCGAACGAGCAGTACTTC
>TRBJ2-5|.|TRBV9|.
CASSPGTETQYF
TGTGCCAGCAGCCCCGGGACGGAGACCCAGTACTTC
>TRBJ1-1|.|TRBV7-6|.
CASSLAGPGGEAFF
TGTGCCAGCAGCTTAGCGGGCCCCGGGGGGGAAGCTTTCTTT
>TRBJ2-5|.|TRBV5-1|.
CASSWGTDKETQYF
TGCGCCAGCAGCTGGGGGACGGATAAAGAGACCCAGTACTTC
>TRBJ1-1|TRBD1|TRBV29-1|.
CSATGDREAEAFF
TGCAGCGCAACAGGGGACAGGGAAGCTGAAGCTTTCTTT
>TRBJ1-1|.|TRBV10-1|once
CASSESLNTEAFF
TGCGCCAGCAGTGAGTCTCTAAACACTGAAGCTTTCTTT
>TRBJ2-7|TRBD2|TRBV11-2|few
CASSTQTSAGQYF
TGTGCCAGCAGCACCCAAACTAGCGCAGGGCAGTACTTC
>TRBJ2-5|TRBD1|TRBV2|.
CASGQGALGETQYF
TGTGCCAGCGGACAGGGGGCGCTGGGAGAGACCCAGTACTTC
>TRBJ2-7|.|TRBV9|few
CASSGPGGSEQYF
TGTGCCAGCAGCGGACCCGGGGGCTCCGAGCAGTACTTC
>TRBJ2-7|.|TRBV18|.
CASSPGSKDQGYF
TGTGCCAGCTCACCAGGGTCGAAGGATCAAGGTTACTTC
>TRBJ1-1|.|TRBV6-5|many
CASSYRGSGNTEAFF
TGTGCCAGCAGTTACCGGGGATCGGGGAACACTGAAGCTTTCTTT
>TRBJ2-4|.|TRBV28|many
CASSSGTNNVQYF
TGTGCCAGCAGTTCCGGGACGAACAACGTTCAGTACTTC
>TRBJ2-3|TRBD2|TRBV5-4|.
CASSFGSGGSDTQYF
TGTGCCAGCAGCTTTGGCAGCGGGGGTTCAGATACGCAGTATTTT
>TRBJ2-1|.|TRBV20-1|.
CSASPGLAGRNEQFF
TGCAGTGCTAGTCCGGGCCTCGCGGGACGTAATGAGCAGTTCTTC
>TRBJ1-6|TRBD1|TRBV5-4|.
CASSLRYGTVDSPLHF
TGTGCCAGCAGCTTGCGTTACGGGACAGTCGATTCACCCCTCCACTTT
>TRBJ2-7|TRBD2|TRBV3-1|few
CASSQIPGTSGSYEQYF
TGTGCCAGCAGCCAGATACCCGGGACTAGCGGGTCCTACGAGCAGTACTTC
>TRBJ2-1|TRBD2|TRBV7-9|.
CASSPRLAGDREQFF
TGTGCCAGCAGCCCTCGACTAGCGGGAGATCGTGAGCAGTTCTTC
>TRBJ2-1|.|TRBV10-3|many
CAISDGNEQFF
TGTGCCATCAGTGATGGGAATGAGCAGTTCTTC
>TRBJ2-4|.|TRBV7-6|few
CASSPGGLVGNIQYF
TGTGCCAGCAGCCCTGGGGGGCTAGTAGGAAACATTCAGTACTTC
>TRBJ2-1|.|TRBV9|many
CASSVAGNEQFF
TGTGCCAGCAGCGTAGCGGGCAATGAGCAGTTCTTC